This TCR beta chain emerged from a study of blood T cell repertoires in COVID-19. Whole-study context: From the United States, Italy and Spain came samples of acute and convalescent COVID-19.

The CDR3 has 13 amino acids. V lost 3 bases, J lost 6 bases, and 8 bases lay in between. Here immunoSEQ multiplex PCR was the method, and the copy in TCRdb shows in-frame clones only, minus some. Of 170,000 or so clones in the sample, around four fifths were seen once. This sequence originates from a woman aged 60-70 years with acute or convalescent COVID-19. This sequence joins TRBV12-3 or TRBV12-4 and TRBJ1-4; no reliable D call. Sequencing input: peripheral blood. The CDR3 bases are TGTGCCAGCAGTTTCTCGGTTGATGAAAAACTGTTTTTT. This translates into CASSFSVDEKLFF.